The present T cell receptor (beta chain) was sequenced within a study of T cells after yellow fever vaccination. Study at large: For low cell numbers, libraries were made with SMART-Seq v4 Ultra Low Input.

A 5'RACE template-switching step, the method used to make TCR cDNA, added a universal primer site and UMIs. TCRdb called the 5' RACE reads again in MiXCR, with one record for every CDR3 protein. The profile shows 300,000 or so distinct CDR3 sequences, over 10% of them singletons. The CDR3 length is 14 residues. Germline V lookup: CDR1 DFQATT, CDR2 SNEGSKA (reference sequence). V lost 0 bases to trimming and J lost 2 bases, with 10 bases between them. This clonotype was recorded a few times. What it binds is unknown. Broader study findings: A secondary response was less intense yet reached its peak sooner, at day 5 versus 15.

This specimen was CD4+ T cells sorted from PBMCs, taken 45 days after the yellow fever booster vaccination. This TCR was recovered from a young man who received the YFV17D yellow fever vaccine. The rearrangement uses TRBV20-1 and TRBJ1-2; D gene ambiguous. CDR3 loop: CSARDFRGNYGYTF. DNA for the CDR3: TGCAGTGCTAGAGATTTTCGGGGAAACTATGGCTACACCTTC.